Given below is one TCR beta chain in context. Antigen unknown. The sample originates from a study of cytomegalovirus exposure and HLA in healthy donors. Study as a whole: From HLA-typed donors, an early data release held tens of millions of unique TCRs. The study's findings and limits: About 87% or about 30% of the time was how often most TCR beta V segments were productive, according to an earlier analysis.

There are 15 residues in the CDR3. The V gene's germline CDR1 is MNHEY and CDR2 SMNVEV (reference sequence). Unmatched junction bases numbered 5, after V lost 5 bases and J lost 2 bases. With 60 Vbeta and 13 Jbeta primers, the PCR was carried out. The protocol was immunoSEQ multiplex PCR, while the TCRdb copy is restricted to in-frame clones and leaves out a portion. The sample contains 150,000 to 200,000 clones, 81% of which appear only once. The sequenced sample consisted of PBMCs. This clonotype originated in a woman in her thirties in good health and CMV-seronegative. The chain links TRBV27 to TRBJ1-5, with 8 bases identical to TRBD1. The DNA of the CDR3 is TGTGCCAGCAGTCTCGGACAGGGTCGCAATCAGCCCCAGCATTTT. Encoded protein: CASSLGQGRNQPQHF.